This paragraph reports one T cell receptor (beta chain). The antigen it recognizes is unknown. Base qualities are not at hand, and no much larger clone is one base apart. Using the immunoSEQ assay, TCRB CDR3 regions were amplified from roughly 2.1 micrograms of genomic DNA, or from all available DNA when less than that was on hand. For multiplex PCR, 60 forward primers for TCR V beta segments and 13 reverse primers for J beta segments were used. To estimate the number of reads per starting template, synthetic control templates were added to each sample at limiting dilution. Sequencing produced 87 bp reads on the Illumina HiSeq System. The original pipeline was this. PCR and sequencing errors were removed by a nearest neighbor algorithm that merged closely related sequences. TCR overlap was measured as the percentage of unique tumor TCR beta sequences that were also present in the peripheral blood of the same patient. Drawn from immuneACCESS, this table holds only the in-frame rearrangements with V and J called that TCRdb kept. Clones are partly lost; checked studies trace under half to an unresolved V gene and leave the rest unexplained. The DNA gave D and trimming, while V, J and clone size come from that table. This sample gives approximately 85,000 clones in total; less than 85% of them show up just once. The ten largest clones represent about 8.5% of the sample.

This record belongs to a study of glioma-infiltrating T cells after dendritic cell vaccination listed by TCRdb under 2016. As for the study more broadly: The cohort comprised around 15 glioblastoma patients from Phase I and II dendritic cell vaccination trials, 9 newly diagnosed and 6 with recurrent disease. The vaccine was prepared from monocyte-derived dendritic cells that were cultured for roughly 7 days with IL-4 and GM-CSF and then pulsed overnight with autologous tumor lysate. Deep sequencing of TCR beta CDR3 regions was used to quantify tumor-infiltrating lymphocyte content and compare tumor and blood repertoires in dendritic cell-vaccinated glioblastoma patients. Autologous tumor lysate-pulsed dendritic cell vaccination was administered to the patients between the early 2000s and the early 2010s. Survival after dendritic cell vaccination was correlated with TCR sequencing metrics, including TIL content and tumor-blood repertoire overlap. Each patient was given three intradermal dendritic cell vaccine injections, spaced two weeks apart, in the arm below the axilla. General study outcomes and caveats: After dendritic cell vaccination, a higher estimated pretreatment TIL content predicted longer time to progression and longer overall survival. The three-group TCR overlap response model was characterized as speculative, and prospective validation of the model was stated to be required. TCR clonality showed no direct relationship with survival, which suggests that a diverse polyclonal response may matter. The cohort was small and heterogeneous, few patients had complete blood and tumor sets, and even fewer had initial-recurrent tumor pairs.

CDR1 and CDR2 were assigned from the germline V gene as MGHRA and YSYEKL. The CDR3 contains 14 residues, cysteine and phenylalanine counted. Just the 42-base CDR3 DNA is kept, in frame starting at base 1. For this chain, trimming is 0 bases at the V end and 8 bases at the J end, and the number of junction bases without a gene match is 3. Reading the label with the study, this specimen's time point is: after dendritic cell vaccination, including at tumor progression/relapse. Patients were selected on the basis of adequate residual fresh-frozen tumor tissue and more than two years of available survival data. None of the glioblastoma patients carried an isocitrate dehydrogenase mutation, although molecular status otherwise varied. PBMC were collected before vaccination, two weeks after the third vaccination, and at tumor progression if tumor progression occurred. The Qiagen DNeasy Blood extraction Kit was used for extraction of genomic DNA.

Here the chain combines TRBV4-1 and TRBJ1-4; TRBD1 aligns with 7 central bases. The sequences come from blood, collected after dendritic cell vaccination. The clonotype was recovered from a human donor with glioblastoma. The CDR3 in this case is CASSQDQTGEKLFF. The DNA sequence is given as TGCGCCAGCAGCCAAGATCAGACAGGGGAAAAACTGTTTTTT.